The 20 T cell receptor beta chains listed next were all sequenced from one sample in a study of Ad26.COV2.S vaccination and SARS-CoV-2 variants. Sample treatment: over 15 received Ad26.COV2.S at low or high dose, single or two shots; roughly five received placebo; per-sample allocation not given. Following the first vaccine or placebo injection, samples were taken on day 63. Clones were sequenced by immunoSEQ multiplex PCR, and TCRdb holds only the in-frame ones, with some missing. The data show about 440,000 clones, with 90% seen just once and roughly 4% held by the top ten. Material: peripheral blood, obtained in a trial of Ad26.COV2.S vaccine versus placebo. These receptors were obtained from a person between 18 and 65 years old who received the Ad26.COV2.S COVID-19 vaccine or a placebo.

The chain recombines TRBV3-1 (or the pseudogene TRBV3-2) with TRBJ2-1, with 9 bases matching TRBD2. The CDR3 has 15 residues. Germline assignment: CDR1 LGHDT and CDR2 YNNKEL (reference sequence). V dropped 1 base and J dropped 4; count of bases not matched to a gene: 2. CDR3 coding DNA: TGTGCCAGCAGCCAAGGACTAGCGGAGTACAATGAGCAGTTCTTC. Translated, it gives CASSQGLAEYNEQFF.

The chain has TRBV6-1 and TRBJ2-7; D gene ambiguous. Germline assignment: CDR1 MNHNS and CDR2 SASEGT. Trimming stripped 0 bases from V and 5 bases from J, with 2 bases between. The CDR3 has 11 amino acids. CDR3 in DNA: TGTGCCAGCAGTGAAGCACACGAGCAGTACTTC. Translating gives CASSEAHEQYF.

This chain joins TRBV24-1 and TRBJ1-1; D might be TRBD1 (6 bases). CDR3 length: 15 residues. The V end was cut by 2 bases, the J end by 1 base, with 10 bases between. Germline V gene sequence: CDR1 KGHDR, CDR2 SFDVKD. This chain's CDR3 is CATSDSTGPNTEAFF. The DNA for the CDR3 is TGTGCCACCAGTGATTCGACAGGACCGAACACTGAAGCTTTCTTT.

The V call is TRBV2, the J call TRBJ2-3; the D gene is possibly TRBD1 (6 bases). Trimming pared 2 bases from V and 6 bases from J, leaving 12 bases between. The CDR3 consists of 14 residues. The germline V gene has CDR1 SNHLY and CDR2 FYNNEI. This chain's CDR3 is CASSEQGPSDTQYF. DNA for the CDR3: TGTGCCAGCAGTGAACAGGGGCCGTCGGATACGCAGTATTTT.

This rearrangement joins TRBV4-1 to TRBJ1-5; TRBD1 matches at 8 bases. The CDR3 runs to 15 residues. After removal of 1 base from V and 6 bases from J, the junction contained 5 bases not matched to a gene. Germline values: CDR1 MGHRA, CDR2 YSYEKL. The CDR3 sequence is CASSQVYRGFQPQHF. The CDR3 DNA follows: TGCGCCAGCAGCCAAGTGTACAGGGGGTTTCAGCCCCAGCATTTT.

In its sample, this clone was seen a few times. The chain couples TRBV27 to TRBJ2-2; tentatively, D is TRBD1 or TRBD2 (6 bases each). The V end was cut by 6 bases, the J end by 4 bases, with 21 bases between. Germline V gives CDR1 MNHEY, CDR2 SMNVEV (reference sequence). The CDR3 is 17 residues long. The CDR3 spells CASSAWGPSGATGELFF. CDR3 bases: TGTGCCAGCAGCGCCTGGGGACCGTCGGGGGCCACCGGGGAGCTGTTTTTT.

The sample holds a few counts of this clone. V gene TRBV6-1 combines with J gene TRBJ1-5; maybe TRBD1 (5 bases). Germline CDR1 reads MNHNS; CDR2 reads SASEGT. This CDR3 has 14 residues. Trimming left V 2 bases short and J 3 bases short, with 8 bases between. The CDR3 spells CASSESRDNQPQHF. DNA for the CDR3: TGTGCCAGCAGTGAATCCAGGGACAATCAGCCCCAGCATTTT.

The chain recombines TRBV18 with TRBJ2-7; perhaps TRBD1 as D (6 bases). The CDR3 length is 16 residues. The V gene's germline CDR1 is KGHSH and CDR2 LQKENI. V was shortened by 2 bases and J by 6 bases, with 20 bases between the two germline ends. DNA for the CDR3: TGTGCCAGCTCACCATCGTTCGGGACAAAATACGTCGAGCAGTACTTC. Amino acid sequence: CASSPSFGTKYVEQYF.

J is TRBJ1-1 and V is TRBV28, with D uncertain. Trimming removed 8 bases at V and 0 bases at J, with 7 bases between. CDR3 length equals 12 residues. CDR1 is MDHEN and CDR2 is SYDVKM in the germline V gene. Written as DNA, the CDR3 is TGTGCCAGCTTCAGTATGAACACTGAAGCTTTCTTT. Encoded protein: CASFSMNTEAFF.

This rearrangement joins TRBV7-9 to TRBJ2-3, with TRBD2 identical over 7 bases. This CDR3 contains 19 residues. Germline CDR1 reads SEHNR; CDR2 reads FQNEAQ (reference sequence). J was trimmed by 0 bases and V by 0 bases; bases with no gene match: 12. CDR3 bases: TGTGCCAGCAGCTTAGCCCAAGTTGGAGGGAGGGTTAGCACAGATACGCAGTATTTT. This encodes CASSLAQVGGRVSTDTQYF.

The CDR3 sequence is CASSVVAGGPFEQFF. For the CDR3, the DNA is TGTGCCAGCAGCGTAGTAGCGGGAGGGCCTTTTGAGCAGTTCTTC. The rearrangement uses TRBV9 and TRBJ2-1, with TRBD2 matching 11 bases. The CDR3 spans 15 residues. Germline assignment: CDR1 SGDLS and CDR2 YYNGEE. V gave up 0 bases and J gave up 9 bases; unmatched junction bases: 5.

V and J are TRBV30 and TRBJ1-1, with D unclear. CDR1 and CDR2 from the germline V gene are GTSNPN and SVGIG (reference sequence). The CDR3 consists of 15 residues. V was shortened by 0 bases and J by 1 base, with 12 bases between the two germline ends. This CDR3 is CAWSVPGVGNTEAFF. The CDR3 DNA is TGTGCCTGGAGTGTACCCGGGGTCGGGAACACTGAAGCTTTCTTT. Drawing the rest from reference TRBV30 and TRBJ1-1, the complete variable domain is SQTIHQWPATLVQPVGSPLSLECTVEGTSNPNLYWYRQAAGRGLQLLFYSVGIGQISSEVPQNLSASRPQDRQFILSSKKLLLSDSGFYLCAWSVPGVGNTEAFFGQGTRLTVV.

The chain recombines TRBV5-1 with TRBJ2-4, with D perhaps TRBD2 (5 bases). The germline CDR1 and CDR2 sequences are SGHRS and YFSETQ. This CDR3 contains 15 residues. The V and J ends lost 1 base and 1 base respectively, with 9 bases between them. CDR3: CASSLRGEAKNIQYF. CDR3 DNA: TGCGCCAGCAGCTTGCGGGGAGAGGCCAAAAACATTCAGTACTTC.

This sequence joins TRBV11-2 and TRBJ1-1; D perhaps matches TRBD1 (6 bases). Looked up from germline, CDR1 is SGHAT and CDR2 is FQNNGV. V shed 3 bases and J shed 6 bases, with 14 bases lying between them. The CDR3 is 14 residues long. Here the CDR3 reads CASSLGGLGAEAFF. The CDR3 DNA follows: TGTGCCAGCAGCTTGGGGGGGCTTGGCGCTGAAGCTTTCTTT.

The J gene is TRBJ1-4, the V gene TRBV10-3; D gene uncertain. The V end lost 8 bases, the J end lost 8 bases, and 9 bases lay between the germline ends. CDR1 is ENHRY and CDR2 is SYGVKD in the germline V gene. This CDR3 is built from 11 residues. Here the CDR3 reads CAISDGEKLFF. The CDR3 nucleotides read TGTGCCATCTCCGACGGGGAAAAACTGTTTTTT.

This clone was counted only a few times. J is TRBJ1-2 and V is TRBV7-2; a weak D match, TRBD1 (5 bases). The germline CDR1 and CDR2 sequences are SGHTA and FQGNSA. The CDR3 loop spans 14 amino acids. V lost 6 bases and J 3 bases, leaving 14 bases between the germline ends. The CDR3 DNA reads TGTGCCAGCAGACTTCAGGGTAATGACTATGGCTACACCTTC. Its protein product is CASRLQGNDYGYTF.

Of note for this clone: The germline gene is not matched at one end of the junction; a read error may be the cause. V usage is TRBV11-2 and J usage is TRBJ2-1; 10 bases match TRBD2. CDR1 and CDR2 (germline): SGHAT, FQNNGV. This CDR3 region has 15 residues. CDR3 bases: TGTGTCAGCAGCTTTAGCGGGGGGTCCTACAATGAGCAGTTCTTC. It is translated as CVSSFSGGSYNEQFF.

The J gene is TRBJ2-3, the V gene TRBV7-2, with 11 nucleotides matching TRBD1. Trimming took 1 base from V and 5 from J; bases not matched to a gene: 5. The CDR3 has 16 amino acids. Germline loops: CDR1 SGHTA, CDR2 FQGNSA. CDR3 in amino acids: CASSLGTGGLVDTQYF. The CDR3 DNA follows: TGTGCCAGCAGCTTAGGGACAGGGGGCTTAGTAGATACGCAGTATTTT.

The V call is TRBV6-2 or TRBV6-3, the J call TRBJ2-5, with 7 bases fitting TRBD2. The trim removed 6 bases at V and 3 bases at J, leaving 7 bases unmatched. This CDR3 has 14 residues. Per the germline V gene, CDR1 is MNHEY and CDR2 is SVGEGT. CDR3 loop: CASSPTLAEETQYF. The CDR3 region has the DNA TGTGCCAGCAGCCCCACTCTAGCGGAAGAGACCCAGTACTTC.

This chain links TRBV5-8 with TRBJ1-6; D is unclear. Germline V gene data show CDR1 as SGHTS and CDR2 as YDEGEE. The CDR3 consists of 15 residues. V lost 0 bases, J lost 9 bases, and 13 bases lay in between. The CDR3 DNA sequence: TGTGCCAGCAGCTTGGGGGCTATGGAAAGTTCACCCCTCCACTTT. Encoded protein: CASSLGAMESSPLHF.